Each of the 30 T cell receptor beta chains below was sequenced from the same sample in a study of low-dose radiotherapy and immunotherapy resistance in tumors. TRAV and TRBV primers primed cDNA for both TCRalpha and TCRbeta. TCRs were put through 20 to 25 PCR cycles of amplification with Phusion. A constant-region primer and the V-primer adapter served as the primer pair. TCRdb passed the reads through MiXCR, listing each CDR3 protein once. Among about 13,000 distinct CDR3 sequences, 65% to 75% were seen once, and the ten largest hold 4.5% to 6%. The receptors were sampled from a human donor with advanced metastatic prostate, ovarian, gallbladder or colorectal cancer (not recorded which). This table probably holds off-target reads from a library built for another chain.

In this sample, this clonotype turned up once. The gene calls are TRBV7-9 and TRBJ2-5, with D tentatively TRBD1 or TRBD2 (6 bases each). Trimming left V 5 bases short and J 2 bases short, with 15 bases between. The CDR3 length is 15 residues. Germline loops: CDR1 SEHNR, CDR2 FQNEAQ (reference sequence). The CDR3, as DNA: TGTGCCAGCAGCCCCATGGGGGGCTGGCAAGAGACCCAGTACTTC. This codes for CASSPMGGWQETQYF.

The gene calls are TRBV11-2 and TRBJ1-1, with TRBD1 matching over 7 bases. CDR3 length equals 15 residues. V was clipped by 7 bases and J by 5 bases; unmatched bases: 13. Germline CDR1 SGHAT, CDR2 FQNNGV. CDR3 region: CASNSRKGADTEAFF. The DNA for the CDR3 is TGTGCCAGCAATTCGAGGAAGGGGGCCGATACTGAAGCTTTCTTT.

The rearrangement joins TRBV3-1 to TRBJ2-1; D not resolved. From germline, CDR1 is LGHDT and CDR2 YNNKEL (reference sequence). V was cut by 4 bases and J by 8 bases, with 15 bases left in between. The CDR3 covers 14 residues. As DNA, the CDR3 is TGTGCCAGCAGCCGCCCACCCCCACCGGATGAGCAGTTCTTC. Protein product: CASSRPPPPDEQFF.

This chain joins TRBV11-2 and TRBJ2-5; 7 nucleotides agree with TRBD2. From germline, CDR1 is SGHAT and CDR2 FQNNGV. The CDR3 runs to 15 residues. The junction had 9 bases not matched to a gene; V was cut back by 4 bases and J by 4 bases. CDR3 DNA: TGTGCCAGCAGCTATTGGGGGGAGGGGAGAGAGACCCAGTACTTC. Protein product: CASSYWGEGRETQYF.

CDR3: CASRVSGGVSTDTQYF. In nucleotides, the CDR3 is TGTGCCAGCAGGGTTAGCGGGGGAGTCAGCACAGATACGCAGTATTTT. The gene calls are TRBV6-1 and TRBJ2-3; 9 bases are a match to TRBD2. The CDR3 loop spans 16 amino acids. Germline V gene lookup returns CDR1 MNHNS and CDR2 SASEGT. After removal of 6 bases from V and 0 bases from J, the junction contained 7 bases not matched to a gene.

V gene TRBV11-2 combines with J gene TRBJ2-5, with 8 bases aligning to TRBD2. This CDR3 contains 18 residues. V lost 1 base to trimming and J lost 4 bases; unmatched junction nucleotides: 14. CDR1 SGHAT and CDR2 FQNNGV come from the germline V gene. The CDR3 sequence: CASSLVGPIAGLGETQYF. The CDR3 region has the DNA TGTGCCAGCAGCTTAGTGGGTCCGATAGCGGGGCTAGGAGAGACCCAGTACTTC.

The V and J genes are TRBV5-6 and TRBJ2-1, with D perhaps matching TRBD1 or TRBD2 (5 bases each). This CDR3 has 12 amino acids. The germline V and J ends were trimmed by 7 bases and 10 bases, with 15 bases remaining between them. CDR1 SGHDT and CDR2 YYEEEE come from the germline V gene. CDR3 nucleotides: TGTGCCAGCGCCACAACTAGGACAGAGCAGTTCTTC. Translation: CASATTRTEQFF.

V is TRBV24-1 and J is TRBJ2-1; D gene ambiguous. The CDR3 length is 11 residues. V shed 4 bases and J shed 7 bases, with 4 bases lying between them. Germline CDR1 reads KGHDR; CDR2 reads SFDVKD. CDR3 region: CATSEENEQFF. The CDR3 bases are TGTGCCACCAGTGAGGAGAATGAGCAGTTCTTC.

V and J are TRBV5-1 and TRBJ2-7, with 13 bases identical to TRBD2. The CDR3 consists of 14 residues. J gave up 7 bases and V 5 bases, and 6 bases lay outside the gene matches. CDR1 is SGHRS, CDR2 YFSETQ, per germline. The CDR3 nucleotides are TGCGCCAGCAGGCGGACTAGCGGGGGAGATGAGCAGTACTTC. Translating gives CASRRTSGGDEQYF.

A few counts support this clonotype. The V call is TRBV11-2, the J call TRBJ2-2; TRBD2 matches at 16 bases. V was clipped by 5 bases and J by 6 bases; unmatched bases: 9. This CDR3 region has 18 residues. From germline, CDR1 is SGHAT and CDR2 FQNNGV. The CDR3 DNA sequence: TGTGCCAGCAGCCTAACGGGACTAGCGGGGGGGTCCCCCGGGGAGCTGTTTTTT. Its translation: CASSLTGLAGGSPGELFF.

The V and J genes are TRBV5-1 and TRBJ2-3, with TRBD1 as a possible D gene (6 bases). Germline V lookup: CDR1 SGHRS, CDR2 YFSETQ. There are 15 residues in the CDR3. Trimming shortened V by 1 base and J by 0 bases, and 9 bases separated the two germline ends. The DNA for the CDR3 is TGCGCCAGCAGCTTGAACAGGGTGAGCACAGATACGCAGTATTTT. Protein: CASSLNRVSTDTQYF.

The chain is built from TRBV6-1 and TRBJ1-4; 7 bases agree with TRBD1. The V and J ends lost 6 bases and 1 base, in that order; junction bases with no gene match: 2. Per the germline V gene, CDR1 is MNHNS and CDR2 is SASEGT. The CDR3 has 14 amino acids. CDR3 residues: CASRTGETNEKLFF. The DNA for the CDR3 is TGTGCCAGCAGAACAGGGGAAACTAATGAAAAACTGTTTTTT.

The chain couples TRBV6-6 to TRBJ1-1, with 9 nucleotides matching TRBD1. CDR1 and CDR2 (germline): MNHNY, SVGAGI (reference sequence). The length of the CDR3 is 14 residues. V lost 6 bases and J lost 3; bases outside the gene matches: 5. The CDR3 region has the DNA TGTGCCAGCAGCGGACAGGGGTCGCACACTGAAGCTTTCTTT. Encoded protein: CASSGQGSHTEAFF.

There are a few counts of this clonotype. This chain uses TRBV3-1 with TRBJ2-2, with D possibly TRBD2 on 6 matching bases. Germline V gives CDR1 LGHDT, CDR2 YNNKEL (reference sequence). Between the trimmed V and J ends, which lost 3 bases and 5 bases, there was a span of 16 bases. The CDR3 is 16 amino acids. CDR3 sequence: CASSQRNGGWTGELFF. The CDR3 nucleotides read TGTGCCAGCAGCCAGAGGAATGGAGGGTGGACCGGGGAGCTGTTTTTT.

This clonotype was seen a few times. The rearrangement joins TRBV12-3 or TRBV12-4 to TRBJ1-5; D not certain. Between the trimmed V and J ends, which lost 6 bases and 6 bases, there was a span of 9 bases. CDR3 length: 12 amino acids. The DNA of the CDR3 is TGTGCCAGCAGAGGGTTGGGTCAGCCCCAGCATTTT. Amino acid sequence: CASRGLGQPQHF.

The V call is TRBV6-6, the J call TRBJ2-5, with D perhaps being TRBD1 or TRBD2 (6 bases each). Per the germline V gene, CDR1 is MNHNY and CDR2 is SVGAGI (reference sequence). The CDR3 length is 15 residues. The germline V and J ends were trimmed by 8 bases and 2 bases, with 18 bases remaining between them. The CDR3 sequence is CASGPRDKGQETQYF. As DNA, the CDR3 is TGTGCCAGCGGCCCGCGGGACAAGGGGCAAGAGACCCAGTACTTC.

The chain employs TRBV9 and TRBJ1-5; 7 bases line up with TRBD1. Looked up from germline, CDR1 is SGDLS and CDR2 is YYNGEE. With V trimmed by 0 bases and J by 9 bases, 12 bases remained unmatched. CDR3 length: 16 residues. The CDR3 here is CASSVVGTERVWPQHF. The CDR3 DNA follows: TGTGCCAGCAGCGTAGTAGGGACAGAGAGGGTATGGCCCCAGCATTTT.

The CDR3 sequence: CASSHGDSLYEQYF. The CDR3 nucleotides are TGTGCCAGCAGCCACGGGGACAGTTTATACGAGCAGTACTTC. This chain uses TRBV11-2 with TRBJ2-7; 7 bases agree with TRBD1. From germline, CDR1 is SGHAT and CDR2 FQNNGV. J was trimmed by 4 bases and V by 5 bases; bases with no gene match: 8. This CDR3 has 14 residues.

Notes on this clonotype: One end of the junction varies from germline; a read error may be responsible. The gene calls are TRBV7-6 and TRBJ2-1; the match to TRBD2 covers 11 bases. The germline V gene has CDR1 SGHVS and CDR2 FNYEAQ. This CDR3 region has 15 residues. In nucleotides, the CDR3 is TGTGCTAGCAGCCCAGGTAGCGGGGGGGGCAATGAGCAGTTCTTC. Translating gives CASSPGSGGGNEQFF.

The J gene is TRBJ2-7, the V gene TRBV6-5; 8 positions match TRBD2. The CDR3 totals 15 residues. The V gene's germline CDR1 is MNHEY and CDR2 SVGAGI. J gave up 4 bases and V 2 bases, and 7 bases lay outside the gene matches. The CDR3 here is CASSYEAGVTYEQYF. The DNA for the CDR3 is TGTGCCAGCAGTTACGAAGCGGGGGTAACTTACGAGCAGTACTTC.

The V call is TRBV10-3, the J call TRBJ1-4; 10 bases agree with TRBD1. The germline gives CDR1 ENHRY, CDR2 SYGVKD. V was clipped by 2 bases and J by 8 bases; unmatched bases: 5. The CDR3 spans 15 residues. In nucleotides, the CDR3 is TGTGCCATCAGTGAGCGGGACAGGGGAAACGAAAAACTGTTTTTT. The encoded protein is CAISERDRGNEKLFF.

V is TRBV27 and J is TRBJ1-2, with D tentatively TRBD1 (6 bases). CDR1 is MNHEY and CDR2 is SMNVEV in the germline V gene (reference sequence). There are 13 residues in the CDR3. V was trimmed by 3 bases and J by 4 bases, leaving 9 bases between them. The DNA for the CDR3 is TGTGCCAGCAGTTTCGGGACAAGCTATGGCTACACCTTC. Translation: CASSFGTSYGYTF.

This clonotype appeared once. The chain employs TRBV28 and TRBJ2-3, with a tentative D call TRBD1 (6 bases). The CDR3 is 16 amino acids. Germline CDR1 reads MDHEN; CDR2 reads SYDVKM. The V and J ends lost 1 base and 0 bases respectively, with 11 bases between them. This chain's CDR3 is CASSLYGQGSTDTQYF. The CDR3 DNA sequence: TGTGCCAGCAGTTTATATGGGCAGGGGAGCACAGATACGCAGTATTTT.

The J gene is TRBJ2-5, the V gene TRBV19, with 7 positions matching TRBD2. The V gene's germline CDR1 is LNHDA and CDR2 SQIVND (reference sequence). CDR3 length equals 12 residues. Trimming at V came to 8 bases and at J to 4 bases, leaving 4 bases not matched to a gene. The CDR3 sequence is CASSGRSETQYF. For the CDR3, the DNA is TGTGCCAGTTCCGGGAGGTCAGAGACCCAGTACTTC.

V usage is TRBV19 and J usage is TRBJ1-2; D is uncertain. Per germline, CDR1 LNHDA and CDR2 SQIVND (reference sequence). The CDR3 has 12 residues. With 3 bases removed from V and 5 bases from J, the gap between germline ends came to 7 bases. CDR3 in DNA: TGTGCCAGTAGTATGAGCCGGTATGGCTACACCTTC. Translation: CASSMSRYGYTF.

This clonotype was counted between two and nine times. The chain uses TRBV2 and TRBJ1-1; 7 bases are shared with TRBD1. Unmatched junction bases numbered 8, after V lost 7 bases and J lost 3 bases. Germline V gives CDR1 SNHLY, CDR2 FYNNEI. The CDR3 consists of 14 residues. The CDR3 sequence is CASIRGTGDTEAFF. CDR3 sequence (DNA): TGTGCCAGCATCCGGGGCACAGGGGACACTGAAGCTTTCTTT. Supplemented by reference TRBV2 and TRBJ1-1, the full variable domain reads EPEVTQTPSHQVTQMGQEVILRCVPISNHLYFYWYRQILGQKVEFLVSFYNNEISEKSEIFDDQFSVERPDGSNFTLKIRSTKLEDSAMYFCASIRGTGDTEAFFGQGTRLTVV.

The gene calls are TRBV5-5 and TRBJ2-4, with D possibly matching TRBD2 (6 bases). From germline, CDR1 is SGHKS and CDR2 YYEKEE (reference sequence). The V and J ends lost 7 bases and 0 bases respectively, with 17 bases between them. The CDR3 covers 16 residues. CDR3 sequence reads: CASSVVVGLAKNIQYF. The CDR3 bases are TGTGCCAGCTCCGTTGTGGTGGGACTAGCCAAAAACATTCAGTACTTC.

The chain employs TRBV5-1 and TRBJ1-1; D is uncertain. The CDR3 runs to 13 residues. The germline V gene encodes CDR1 SGHRS and CDR2 YFSETQ. V dropped 6 bases and J dropped 0 bases, with 9 bases sitting between them. CDR3 nucleotides: TGCGCCAGCAAGGCGGCACTGAACACTGAAGCTTTCTTT. This codes for CASKAALNTEAFF. The whole variable domain, remainder taken from reference TRBV5-1 and TRBJ1-1, is KAGVTQTPRYLIKTRGQQVTLSCSPISGHRSVSWYQQTPGQGLQFLFEYFSETQRNKGNFPGRFSGRQFSNSRSEMNVSTLELGDSALYLCASKAALNTEAFFGQGTRLTVV.

The chain recombines TRBV5-1 with TRBJ1-1; D remains ambiguous. CDR3 length: 13 residues. Germline V lookup: CDR1 SGHRS, CDR2 YFSETQ. Deletions cut 5 bases from V and 0 bases from J, with 8 bases between. The DNA of the CDR3 is TGCGCCAGCAGGCAAGACTTGAACACTGAAGCTTTCTTT. Translating it yields CASRQDLNTEAFF.

For the CDR3, the DNA is TGTGCCAGCAGTGAAGAGGCAGGGAAGCAAGAGACCCAGTACTTC. Amino acid sequence: CASSEEAGKQETQYF. The chain carries TRBV6-6 and TRBJ2-5; weak D call: TRBD1 (5 bases). The CDR3 has 15 residues. The V gene lost 5 bases and the J gene lost 2 bases, with 15 bases spanning the gap. CDR1 and CDR2 (germline): MNHNY, SVGAGI (reference sequence).